Listed below are T cell receptor beta chains from one sample, sequenced in a study of T cells after yellow fever vaccination. MiXCR, applied by TCRdb to the 5' RACE reads, yields one record per CDR3 protein. The sample carries some 49,000 distinct CDR3 sequences, approximately 6.3% recorded once. This specimen consisted of PBMCs, either bulk or a sorted T-cell subset (CD4+, CD8+, memory, or dextramer-sorted; not recorded which), obtained 45 days after the yellow fever booster vaccination. The source of these receptors is a man aged 25 to 40 who received the YFV17D yellow fever vaccine. Both conserved end residues are part of each CDR3. The D gene is left open where the match is weak. For some rows the clone size is stated as once, few or many, or as a class when expanded; others skip it.

TRBJ2-7,many,TRBD1,TRBV6-2/TRBV6-3,TGTGCCAGCAGTTCCTCTCCGGGACAGTCCTACGAGCAGTACTTC,CASSSSPGQSYEQYF
TRBJ2-1,many,.,TRBV21-1,TGTGCCAGCAGCGATAGAGCAGCGAGCGCATCATCCTACAATGAGCAGTTCTTC,CASSDRAASASSYNEQFF
TRBJ1-1,many,.,TRBV5-6,TGTGCCAGCAGCTTGAACACTGAAGCTTTCTTT,CASSLNTEAFF
TRBJ2-7,.,.,TRBV25-1,TGTGCCAGCAGTGAATGGGCCTTCGGGGACGAGCAGTACTTC,CASSEWAFGDEQYF
TRBJ2-1,many,.,TRBV28,TGTGCCAGCACCCTATACAATGAGCAGTTCTTC,CASTLYNEQFF
TRBJ1-2,few,TRBD1,TRBV20-1,TGCAGTGCTAGGCCCGGTCGGACAGGGACTAACTATGGCTACACCTTC,CSARPGRTGTNYGYTF
TRBJ2-2,many,.,TRBV5-1,TGCGCCAGCAGCTTGGTACAGGACCCCACCGGGGAGCTGTTTTTT,CASSLVQDPTGELFF
TRBJ2-6,.,TRBD1,TRBV24-1,TGTGCCACCAGTGCCTTTACGGGACAGGGAACATCCTCTGGGGCCAACGTCCTGACTTTC,CATSAFTGQGTSSGANVLTF
TRBJ2-7,.,.,TRBV5-6,TGTGCCAGTACAGGAGGGTTTGCCTACGAGCAGTACTTC,CASTGGFAYEQYF
TRBJ1-5,.,.,TRBV19,TGTGCCAGTACCGGCCCCTACTACAATCAGCCCCAGCATTTT,CASTGPYYNQPQHF
TRBJ2-1,few,.,TRBV7-8,TGTGCCAGCGCCTCCGAAGGGAGCTCCTACAATGAGCAGTTCTTC,CASASEGSSYNEQFF
TRBJ2-1,few,.,TRBV29-1,TGCAGCCTTTCCGTGGTGAATGAGCAGTTCTTC,CSLSVVNEQFF
TRBJ2-2,many,.,TRBV11-2,TGTGCCAGCAGCTTAGATTACGCCGGGGAGCTGTTTTTT,CASSLDYAGELFF
TRBJ2-3,few,TRBD1,TRBV7-9,TGTGCCAGCAGCTGGGGACAGGGCACAGATACGCAGTATTTT,CASSWGQGTDTQYF
TRBJ2-1,few,TRBD2,TRBV6-1,TGTGCCAGCACTCGACTAGCGGGAGATGAGCAGTTCTTC,CASTRLAGDEQFF
TRBJ2-3,many,.,TRBV24-1,TGTGCCACCAGCCGTGGGGACCTAGGCACAGATACGCAGTATTTT,CATSRGDLGTDTQYF
TRBJ1-1,few,.,TRBV6-5,TGTGCCAGCAGTTACTCGATAAGGAGGACTGAAGCTTTCTTT,CASSYSIRRTEAFF
TRBJ1-1,many,.,TRBV10-3,TGTGCCATCACCCTAACAGGAGACACTGAAGCTTTCTTT,CAITLTGDTEAFF
TRBJ1-6,many,.,TRBV6-2/TRBV6-3,TGTGCCAGCAACGATCCGGGCCATTCACCCCTCCACTTT,CASNDPGHSPLHF
TRBJ2-1,many,.,TRBV11-2,TGTGCCAGCAGCCCCCCTCCGGCGTACGGGCTTTTAGGCTACAATGAGCAGTTCTTC,CASSPPPAYGLLGYNEQFF
TRBJ2-7,few,TRBD2,TRBV5-1,TGCGCCAGCAGCTTGCCCCCCGCGGGGGGCGCCTCCGAGCAGTACTTC,CASSLPPAGGASEQYF
TRBJ1-6,.,.,TRBV11-2,TGTGCCAGCAGCTTAGAACAGACCTTTACAAGGAATTCACCCCTCCACTTT,CASSLEQTFTRNSPLHF
TRBJ1-3,many,.,TRBV6-6,TGTGCCACATCAGGCCGGGGGGCTTACACCATATATTTT,CATSGRGAYTIYF
TRBJ1-4,many,.,TRBV20-1,TGCAGTGCTAGAGACCCAGGGGTAAAACTGTTTTTT,CSARDPGVKLFF
TRBJ1-3,few,.,TRBV5-1,TGCGCCAGCAGCTTGGAGGGGACTGGAAACACCATATATTTT,CASSLEGTGNTIYF
TRBJ2-2,many,.,TRBV5-5,TGTGCCAGCAGCATGAGATTGGGCTCACCGAACACCGGGGAGCTGTTTTTT,CASSMRLGSPNTGELFF
TRBJ1-1,.,.,TRBV20-1,TGCAGTGTCGCGTTATGGGGGCGTGAAGCTTTCTTT,CSVALWGREAFF
TRBJ2-2,many,TRBD1,TRBV11-2,TGTGCCAGCAGCCGGACAGGCTCGAACACCGGGGAGCTGTTTTTT,CASSRTGSNTGELFF
TRBJ2-5,many,TRBD2,TRBV7-9,TGTGCCAGCAGATCTAGTTCCCCTAGCGGAGAGACCCAGTACTTC,CASRSSSPSGETQYF
TRBJ1-2,many,TRBD1,TRBV5-8,TGTGCCAGCAGACTGGGACAGGCCCACTATGGCTACACCTTC,CASRLGQAHYGYTF
TRBJ1-2,.,.,TRBV7-6,TGTGCCAGCAGCTTAGTGAAGGGTGGGGGATCTGGCTACACCTTC,CASSLVKGGGSGYTF
TRBJ2-7,.,.,TRBV28,TGTGCCAGCAGGGAATCTTATGACGAGCAGTACTTC,CASRESYDEQYF
TRBJ2-3,few,.,TRBV7-9,TGTGCCAGCAGCGTGACTAGCACAGATACGCAGTATTTT,CASSVTSTDTQYF
TRBJ1-5,.,.,TRBV6-5,TGTGCCAGCAGTTACTCGAGTCGGGACGGATATAGCAATCAGCCCCAGCATTTT,CASSYSSRDGYSNQPQHF
TRBJ1-2,many,.,TRBV29-1,TGCAGCGTTTTAGGAAGTAACTATGGCTACACCTTC,CSVLGSNYGYTF
TRBJ2-7,many,.,TRBV20-1,TGCAGTGCTAGATCCCCCGGGGCAAGCCCCTACGAGCAGTACTTC,CSARSPGASPYEQYF
TRBJ2-1,few,.,TRBV11-2,TGTGCCAGCAGCTTAGATAGGCCTAGTGGTCCGTTCTTC,CASSLDRPSGPFF
TRBJ1-2,.,.,TRBV29-1,TGCAGCGTTTCGGACGCAACTAACTATGGCTACACCTTC,CSVSDATNYGYTF
TRBJ2-5,.,.,TRBV24-1,TGTGCCACCAGTGATTCCCAAGAATTCGAGACCCAGTACTTC,CATSDSQEFETQYF
TRBJ2-3,once,TRBD2,TRBV12-3/TRBV12-4,TGTGCCAGCAGTCCCAGCGGGGGCTTCACCGATACGCATTATTTT,CASSPSGGFTDTHYF
TRBJ2-2,.,.,TRBV3-1,TGTGCCAGCACCAAACAGGTCGCTAGGACCCGGGAGCTGTTTTTT,CASTKQVARTRELFF
TRBJ1-5,many,.,TRBV28,TGTGCCAGCAGTTCGGTTCAGGGGCCTGGTGGGGGCAATCAGCCCCAGCATTTT,CASSSVQGPGGGNQPQHF
TRBJ1-3,many,.,TRBV6-5,TGTGCCAGCAAACGCAGGGGTCTCGGAGCTGGAAACACCATATATTTT,CASKRRGLGAGNTIYF
TRBJ2-5,many,.,TRBV20-1,TGCAGTGCTATTGGGAGACAGGAGACCCAGTACTTC,CSAIGRQETQYF
TRBJ1-3,many,.,TRBV28,TGTGCCAGCAGTCTGGGTAGGGACGGCACCATATATTTT,CASSLGRDGTIYF
TRBJ1-3,.,TRBD1,TRBV5-6,TGTGCCAGCAGCTTACAGGGGGCTGGAAACACCATATATTTT,CASSLQGAGNTIYF